This T cell receptor (beta chain) was sequenced during a study of blood T cells in healthy people across ages. Looking at the study overall: Researchers report that template switching captured about one barcoded beta molecule per two T cells.

The CDR3 spans 16 residues. Germline CDR1 reads LGHDT; CDR2 reads YNNKEL (reference sequence). Whole-study findings and limits: With unsorted PBMCs, a conclusive comparison of naive versus antigen-experienced cells was not possible. Total diversity from one million sequenced T cells was likely underestimated.

Through a sample-barcoded 5' primer and a J-beta primer mix, a second PCR was run for roughly 7 to 12 cycles. TCRdb used MiXCR to reprocess the 5' RACE reads, holding one entry per CDR3 protein. The data show about 1,400,000 distinct CDR3 sequences, 40% to 50% seen once. To note about this clonotype: Its antigen is as yet unknown.

Input material: blood. The sequence was collected from a woman younger than 30 in good health. This chain connects TRBV3-1 to TRBJ2-1, with 7 bases aligning to TRBD2. The J call is doubtful: the DNA matches TRBJ2-7 better. The CDR3 sequence is CASSQERGNSYNEQYF. For the CDR3, the DNA is TGTGCCAGCAGCCAAGAGCGGGGGAACTCCTACAATGAGCAGTACTTC.